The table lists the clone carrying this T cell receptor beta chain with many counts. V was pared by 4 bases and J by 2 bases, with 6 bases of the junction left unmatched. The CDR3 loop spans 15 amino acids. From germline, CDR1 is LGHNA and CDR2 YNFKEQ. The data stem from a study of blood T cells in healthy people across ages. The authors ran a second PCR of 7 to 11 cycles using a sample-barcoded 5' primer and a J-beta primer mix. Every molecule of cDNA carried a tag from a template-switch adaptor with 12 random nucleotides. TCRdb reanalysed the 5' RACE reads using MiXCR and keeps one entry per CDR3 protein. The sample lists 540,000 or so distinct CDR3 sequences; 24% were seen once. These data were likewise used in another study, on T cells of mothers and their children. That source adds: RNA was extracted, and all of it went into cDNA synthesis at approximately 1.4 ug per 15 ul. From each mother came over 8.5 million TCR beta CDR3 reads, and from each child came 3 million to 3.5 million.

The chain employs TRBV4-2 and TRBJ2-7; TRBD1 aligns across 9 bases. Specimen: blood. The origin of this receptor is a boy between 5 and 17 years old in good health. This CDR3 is CASSREGTGTYEQYF. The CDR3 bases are TGTGCCAGCAGCCGCGAGGGGACAGGGACCTACGAGCAGTACTTC.